One and the same sample provided the 7 T cell receptor beta chains below, sequenced in a study of T cells in Graves' hyperthyroidism and ophthalmopathy. TCR beta CDR3 sequences were amplified from RNA transcripts. HTBI primers were the set used in a first-round RT-PCR of the TCR CDR3. MiXCR was run by TCRdb on the multiplex PCR reads, yielding one entry per CDR3 protein. This sample has approximately 710,000 distinct CDR3 sequences; 15% to 20% occur once, and the top ten carry less than 20%. Sequenced input: blood. These TCRs come from a man aged 50 to 60 with Graves' hyperthyroidism.

This clonotype appeared many times. The chain employs TRBV9 and TRBJ2-3, with TRBD2 as a possible D gene (6 bases). V was cut by 0 bases and J by 0 bases, with 8 bases left in between. CDR3 length: 15 amino acids. Germline CDR1 SGDLS, CDR2 YYNGEE. This chain's CDR3 is CASSVAGVSTDTQYF. The CDR3 region has the DNA TGTGCCAGCAGCGTAGCGGGAGTGAGCACAGATACGCAGTATTTT.

The chain is built from TRBV27 and TRBJ2-2; D unclear. CDR1 MNHEY and CDR2 SMNVEV come from the germline V gene (reference sequence). This CDR3 has 17 amino acids. V gave up 7 bases and J gave up 2 bases, with 20 bases separating them. Here the CDR3 reads CASTNRFRVRNTGELFF. The CDR3 DNA follows: TGTGCCAGCACTAATAGGTTTAGGGTGCGTAACACCGGGGAGCTGTTTTTT.

This clonotype came up many times. The chain couples TRBV6-2 or TRBV6-3 to TRBJ2-1, with TRBD2 as a possible D gene (6 bases). The germline CDR1 and CDR2 sequences are MNHEY and SVGEGT. CDR3 length: 15 residues. V dropped 3 bases and J dropped 4 bases, with 13 bases sitting between them. DNA of the CDR3: TGTGCCAGCAGTTATCCCGGGAGAGGGTACAATGAGCAGTTCTTC. It is translated as CASSYPGRGYNEQFF.

This clonotype occurred many times. The chain is built from TRBV6-1 and TRBJ2-3; perhaps D is TRBD1 or TRBD2 (5 bases each). This CDR3 is 15 amino acids long. V lost 1 base and J 2 bases, leaving 10 bases between the germline ends. Germline CDR1 reads MNHNS; CDR2 reads SASEGT. The CDR3 coding sequence is TGTGCCAGCAGTGAAGTTTACGGGGCCACAGATACGCAGTATTTT. Encoded protein: CASSEVYGATDTQYF.

This rearrangement joins TRBV3-1 to TRBJ1-1; D remains unclear. V lost 0 bases and J lost 6, with 26 bases in between. The CDR3 loop spans 19 amino acids. Germline CDR1 and CDR2: LGHDT and YNNKEL (reference sequence). CDR3 region: CASSQDFIRIGREGAEAFF. As DNA, the CDR3 is TGTGCCAGCAGCCAAGATTTTATAAGAATCGGACGGGAGGGTGCTGAAGCTTTCTTT.

V is TRBV27 and J is TRBJ1-1, with unresolved D. Germline V CDR1 and CDR2: MNHEY, SMNVEV (reference sequence). V was clipped by 7 bases and J by 1 base, with 16 bases between them. This CDR3 is built from 15 residues. CDR3 loop: CASIARPLGNTEAFF. CDR3 nucleotide sequence: TGTGCCAGCATCGCCCGCCCCTTGGGGAACACTGAAGCTTTCTTT.

This clonotype was observed at least ten times. The chain recombines TRBV27 with TRBJ1-1, with D unresolved. The CDR3 extends over 15 amino acids. The germline gives CDR1 MNHEY, CDR2 SMNVEV (reference sequence). V was cut by 2 bases and J by 5 bases, with 15 bases left in between. CDR3 sequence reads: CASSLSGMASTEAFF. CDR3 DNA sequence: TGTGCCAGCAGTTTAAGCGGAATGGCGAGTACTGAAGCTTTCTTT.